This passage covers 31 T cell receptor beta chains from one sample sequenced in a study of T cell responses to AZD1222 COVID-19 vaccine. Generated by immunoSEQ multiplex PCR, the TCRdb table keeps only in-frame clones and is missing some. The table has 180,000 or so clones, over 90% seen once. The source material was peripheral blood, sampled on day 0 of AZD1222 vaccination. Source of these receptors: an adult in good health.

The V gene is TRBV19, the J gene TRBJ2-2; a weak D match, TRBD1 (5 bases). The CDR3 length is 15 residues. Per germline, CDR1 LNHDA and CDR2 SQIVND (reference sequence). Trimming removed 3 bases at V and 0 bases at J, with 8 bases between. The CDR3 DNA reads TGTGCCAGTAGTATTCAGGGATCGAACACCGGGGAGCTGTTTTTT. This translates into CASSIQGSNTGELFF.

V is TRBV12-5 and J is TRBJ2-1; TRBD2 is a possible D gene (5 bases). Between the trimmed V and J ends, which lost 3 bases and 7 bases, there was a span of 10 bases. This CDR3 has 13 amino acids. The germline gives CDR1 LGHNT, CDR2 FRNRAP. The CDR3 here is CASGFELANEQFF. The CDR3 DNA follows: TGTGCTAGTGGTTTTGAGCTAGCTAATGAGCAGTTCTTC.

The chain uses TRBV6-5 and TRBJ1-2; no definite D call. This CDR3 is 15 amino acids long. Germline CDR1 and CDR2: MNHEY and SVGAGI. Deletions cut 0 bases from V and 9 bases from J, with 17 bases between. The CDR3 reads CASSYSTMAPRSYTF. The CDR3 region has the DNA TGTGCCAGCAGTTACTCCACCATGGCCCCTCGGAGCTACACCTTC.

This clone was detected once. The chain combines TRBV30 with TRBJ2-1; 11 bases align to TRBD2. From germline, CDR1 is GTSNPN and CDR2 SVGIG (reference sequence). The CDR3 has 14 amino acids. Unmatched junction bases numbered 9, after V lost 0 bases and J lost 14 bases. The CDR3 loop is CAWSVPSSGRWKFF. CDR3 DNA sequence: TGTGCCTGGAGTGTACCGTCTAGCGGGAGGTGGAAGTTCTTC.

The chain is built from TRBV2 and TRBJ1-2; 7 nucleotides agree with TRBD1. Germline V gene lookup returns CDR1 SNHLY and CDR2 FYNNEI. Trimming cost V 6 bases and J 6 bases; bases outside gene matches: 10. CDR3 size: 14 residues. CDR3 coding DNA: TGTGCCAGCAGCGGGACAGCCCCGGGGAATGGCTACACCTTC. This gives the protein CASSGTAPGNGYTF.

V and J are TRBV7-9 and TRBJ1-1, with a possible D match to TRBD1 (6 bases). The CDR3 loop spans 15 amino acids. Germline V CDR1 and CDR2: SEHNR, FQNEAQ (reference sequence). The V end was cut by 5 bases, the J end by 3 bases, with 16 bases between. This CDR3 reads CASSKNRARDTEAFF. The CDR3 DNA reads TGTGCCAGCAGCAAAAACAGGGCCCGGGACACTGAAGCTTTCTTT.

CDR3 in amino acids: CASSIGGKGYTF. The CDR3 region has the DNA TGTGCCAGTAGTATAGGAGGGAAGGGCTACACCTTC. This chain connects TRBV19 to TRBJ1-2; D ambiguous. Trimming pared 1 base from V and 8 bases from J, leaving 8 bases between. Germline V CDR1 and CDR2: LNHDA, SQIVND (reference sequence). This CDR3 contains 12 residues. Looking up the rest from reference TRBV19 and TRBJ1-2 gives the full variable domain: DGGITQSPKYLFRKEGQNVTLSCEQNLNHDAMYWYRQDPGQGLRLIYYSQIVNDFQKGDIAEGYSVSREKKESFPLTVTSAQKNPTAFYLCASSIGGKGYTFGSGTRLTVV.

The chain uses TRBV5-4 and TRBJ1-2, with 7 bases aligning to TRBD1. CDR1 is SGHNT, CDR2 YYREEE, per germline (reference sequence). The CDR3 is 13 residues long. V trimming: 4 bases; J trimming: 4 bases; junction bases outside the gene matches: 4. The CDR3 DNA follows: TGTGCCAGCAGCGAGGGACAGCTCTATGGCTACACCTTC. Its translation: CASSEGQLYGYTF.

CDR3 nucleotide sequence: TGTGCCAGCAGTGAATACAAGGATAGCAATCAGCCCCAGCATTTT. Translated: CASSEYKDSNQPQHF. The chain carries TRBV2 and TRBJ1-5, with D hard to call. Germline values: CDR1 SNHLY, CDR2 FYNNEI. This CDR3 comprises 15 residues. Trimming stripped 2 bases from V and 0 bases from J, with 8 bases between.

The rearrangement uses TRBV20-1 and TRBJ1-5; the D is unclear. CDR1 DFQATT and CDR2 SNEGSKA come from the germline V gene (reference sequence). This CDR3 has 12 residues. The V and J ends lost 3 bases and 3 bases respectively, with 6 bases between them. CDR3 nucleotides: TGCAGTGCTAGTAAGCTCAATCAGCCCCAGCATTTT. Translated, it gives CSASKLNQPQHF.

The chain is built from TRBV5-1 and TRBJ2-3; D unclear. V lost 5 bases and J 8 bases, leaving 9 bases between the germline ends. This CDR3 region has 11 residues. Germline V gene data show CDR1 as SGHRS and CDR2 as YFSETQ. CDR3 amino acids: CASREQGTQYF. The CDR3 DNA reads as TGCGCCAGCAGGGAGCAAGGTACGCAGTATTTT. The whole variable domain, filled in from reference TRBV5-1 and TRBJ2-3, reads KAGVTQTPRYLIKTRGQQVTLSCSPISGHRSVSWYQQTPGQGLQFLFEYFSETQRNKGNFPGRFSGRQFSNSRSEMNVSTLELGDSALYLCASREQGTQYFGPGTRLTVL.

V is TRBV12-3 or TRBV12-4 and J is TRBJ2-1; the D call may be TRBD1 or TRBD2 (5 bases each). Trimming took off 5 bases at V and 9 bases at J, with 14 bases between the two ends. The CDR3 totals 13 residues. The CDR3 loop reads CASSVTGTPEQFF. The CDR3 DNA reads TGTGCCAGCAGTGTCACCGGGACCCCTGAGCAGTTCTTC.

J is TRBJ2-1 and V is TRBV27; no clear D gene. The CDR3 spans 14 residues. Trimming stripped 3 bases from V and 0 bases from J, with 6 bases between. Germline V gives CDR1 MNHEY, CDR2 SMNVEV (reference sequence). The CDR3 DNA follows: TGTGCCAGCAGTTTGGGCAGCTCCTACAATGAGCAGTTCTTC. As protein: CASSLGSSYNEQFF.

V gene TRBV25-1 combines with J gene TRBJ1-2; 8 bases match TRBD1. Looked up from germline, CDR1 is MGHDK and CDR2 is SYGVNS. J lost 9 bases, V lost 3 bases, and 6 bases had no gene match. The CDR3 is 13 amino acids. The CDR3 loop is CASSDPGQASYTF. In DNA, the CDR3 is TGTGCCAGCAGTGACCCGGGACAGGCCAGCTACACCTTC.

This clone is a singleton in its sample. The J gene is TRBJ1-1, the V gene TRBV14; D unresolved. V lost 4 bases, J lost 12 bases, and 12 bases lay in between. Germline V gene lookup returns CDR1 SGHDN and CDR2 FVKESK. The CDR3 length is 11 residues. The CDR3 here is CASSRAGDSFF. CDR3 in DNA: TGTGCCAGCAGCCGGGCCGGCGACTCTTTCTTT. The full variable domain, with the rest looked up from reference TRBV14 and TRBJ1-1, is EAGVTQFPSHSVIEKGQTVTLRCDPISGHDNLYWYRRVMGKEIKFLLHFVKESKQDESGMPNNRFLAERTGGTYSTLKVQPAELEDSGVYFCASSRAGDSFFGQGTRLTVV.

V gene TRBV11-2 combines with J gene TRBJ1-1, with D tentatively TRBD1 (5 bases). CDR1 SGHAT and CDR2 FQNNGV come from the germline V gene. The CDR3 covers 13 residues. Trimming removed 4 bases at V and 4 bases at J, with 10 bases between. CDR3 residues: CASSWGSGTEAFF. CDR3 in DNA: TGTGCCAGCAGCTGGGGCTCTGGCACTGAAGCTTTCTTT.

The chain carries TRBV18 and TRBJ2-7; 9 bases fit TRBD2. There are 14 residues in the CDR3. CDR1 KGHSH and CDR2 LQKENI come from the germline V gene. Unmatched junction bases numbered 1, after V lost 4 bases and J lost 0 bases. CDR3 sequence reads: CASSLAGASYEQYF. CDR3 coding DNA: TGTGCCAGCTCACTAGCGGGAGCCTCCTACGAGCAGTACTTC.

The genes are TRBV9 and TRBJ1-3; D uncertain. The V gene lost 4 bases and the J gene lost 0 bases, with 11 bases spanning the gap. Germline V gene lookup returns CDR1 SGDLS and CDR2 YYNGEE. The CDR3 contains 15 residues. CDR3 in DNA: TGTGCCAGCAGCCCGCGGTCCTTCTCTGGAAACACCATATATTTT. This translates into CASSPRSFSGNTIYF.

The J gene is TRBJ2-3, the V gene TRBV6-5; a possible D gene is TRBD2 (6 bases). V lost 11 bases, J lost 1 base, and 13 bases lay in between. The germline V gene has CDR1 MNHEY and CDR2 SVGAGI. The CDR3 spans 13 residues. The CDR3: CACWRDGTDTQYF. CDR3 in DNA: TGTGCCTGTTGGAGGGATGGCACAGATACGCAGTATTTT.

The V call is TRBV20-1, the J call TRBJ1-1; D unresolved. V was shortened by 5 bases and J by 3 bases, with 7 bases between the two germline ends. The germline gives CDR1 DFQATT, CDR2 SNEGSKA (reference sequence). The CDR3 spans 11 residues. DNA for the CDR3: TGCAGTGCTGGAAGAGACACTGAAGCTTTCTTT. This gives the protein CSAGRDTEAFF.

The genes are TRBV21-1 and TRBJ1-1. TRBV21-1 is a pseudogene segment. There are 13 residues in the CDR3. CDR3 loop: CASRTPGGTEAFF. CDR3 DNA sequence: TGTGCCAGCAGAACTCCGGGAGGCACTGAAGCTTTCTTT.

This chain connects TRBV20-1 to TRBJ1-1; D is unresolved. V was clipped by 5 bases and J by 6 bases, with 10 bases between them. Germline lookup yields CDR1 DFQATT and CDR2 SNEGSKA (reference sequence). This CDR3 has 11 amino acids. CDR3 DNA: TGCAGTGCTCGAGCACGGTCTGAAGCTTTCTTT. Translated, it gives CSARARSEAFF.

This clone has a single count. The chain uses TRBV29-1 and TRBJ1-1; D gene uncertain. Germline V gene sequence: CDR1 SQVTM, CDR2 ANQGSEA. The CDR3 has 13 amino acids. V lost 4 bases to trimming and J lost 3 bases, with 12 bases between them. CDR3 in DNA: TGCAGCGTTGGGCGCCGGCAGGACACTGAAGCTTTCTTT. This sequence encodes CSVGRRQDTEAFF. Combining the CDR3 with reference TRBV29-1 and TRBJ1-1 gives the whole variable domain SAVISQKPSRDICQRGTSLTIQCQVDSQVTMMFWYRQQPGQSLTLIATANQGSEATYESGFVIDKFPISRPNLTFSTLTVSNMSPEDSSIYLCSVGRRQDTEAFFGQGTRLTVV.

The chain has TRBV5-1 and TRBJ2-3; D uncertain. The CDR3 runs to 14 residues. Trimming left V 4 bases short and J 0 bases short, with 9 bases between. CDR1 and CDR2 (germline): SGHRS, YFSETQ. CDR3 residues: CASSPSPSTDTQYF. The CDR3 DNA reads TGCGCCAGCAGCCCATCCCCCAGCACAGATACGCAGTATTTT.

This clone was detected only once. The chain links TRBV6-5 to TRBJ1-1; no clear D gene. From germline, CDR1 is MNHEY and CDR2 SVGAGI. Trimming left V 6 bases short and J 0 bases short, with 8 bases between. There are 13 residues in the CDR3. As DNA, the CDR3 is TGTGCCAGCAGGCTTTCCATGAACACTGAAGCTTTCTTT. The encoded protein is CASRLSMNTEAFF.

The J gene is TRBJ2-1, the V gene TRBV15; unclear D gene. Per germline, CDR1 LNHNV and CDR2 YYDKDF (reference sequence). This CDR3 comprises 15 residues. V gave up 6 bases and J gave up 0 bases, with 12 bases separating them. CDR3 DNA: TGTGCCACCAGAGACGGCGCTAGCTCCTACAATGAGCAGTTCTTC. Its translation: CATRDGASSYNEQFF.

The chain recombines TRBV19 with TRBJ1-2; D remains ambiguous. V was cut by 0 bases and J by 4 bases, with 12 bases left in between. CDR1 and CDR2 (germline): LNHDA, SQIVND (reference sequence). The CDR3 consists of 15 residues. The DNA of the CDR3 is TGTGCCAGTAGTATAGATTTGAGGCAGCTCTATGGCTACACCTTC. Its translation is CASSIDLRQLYGYTF.

The genes are TRBV5-6 and TRBJ1-5, with 9 positions matching TRBD1. Per germline, CDR1 SGHDT and CDR2 YYEEEE. J lost 7 bases, V lost 3 bases, and 5 bases had no gene match. The CDR3 length is 14 residues. CDR3 bases: TGTGCCAGCAGCTCCGGGACAGGGAACCAGCCCCAGCATTTT. Translating it yields CASSSGTGNQPQHF. The entire variable domain, with the rest obtained from reference TRBV5-6 and TRBJ1-5, is as follows: DAGVTQSPTHLIKTRGQQVTLRCSPKSGHDTVSWYQQALGQGPQFIFQYYEEEERQRGNFPDRFSGHQFPNYSSELNVNALLLGDSALYLCASSSGTGNQPQHFGDGTRLSIL.

This chain uses TRBV29-1 with TRBJ1-2; the D is unclear. Trimming stripped 0 bases from V and 5 bases from J, with 13 bases between. Germline-derived CDR1 and CDR2 are SQVTM and ANQGSEA. This CDR3 has 14 amino acids. This CDR3 is CSVEDRHRRYGYTF. Written as DNA, the CDR3 is TGCAGCGTTGAAGATCGACACAGACGTTATGGCTACACCTTC.

V is TRBV19 and J is TRBJ2-7; 9 bases map to TRBD2. Trimming took 6 bases from V and 4 from J; bases not matched to a gene: 13. The CDR3 is made up of 16 amino acids. Germline values: CDR1 LNHDA, CDR2 SQIVND (reference sequence). The CDR3, as DNA: TGTGCCAGTAGCCCCGGTTTGGCTAGCGGGGAGTACGAGCAGTACTTC. This gives the protein CASSPGLASGEYEQYF.

This clone showed up just once. The chain recombines TRBV7-2 with TRBJ2-1; possibly TRBD2 for D (6 bases). V was pared by 6 bases and J by 9 bases, with 18 bases between. CDR1 is SGHTA, CDR2 FQGNSA, per germline. CDR3 size: 14 residues. CDR3 in DNA: TGTGCCAGCAGACCGCGGGATCGACTCAGTGAGCAGTTCTTC. It encodes CASRPRDRLSEQFF. Supplemented by reference TRBV7-2 and TRBJ2-1, the full variable domain reads GAGVSQSPSNKVTEKGKDVELRCDPISGHTALYWYRQSLGQGLEFLIYFQGNSAPDKSGLPSDRFSAERTGGSVSTLTIQRTQQEDSAVYLCASRPRDRLSEQFFGPGTRLTVL.